These T cell receptor beta chains were read from a single sample in a study of blood T cell repertoires in COVID-19. Repertoires were generated with immunoSEQ multiplex PCR, while TCRdb's copy carries only in-frame clones and drops some. Of fewer than 250,000 clones in the sample, 83% were seen once. What was sequenced was peripheral blood. These receptors were obtained from a woman aged 35 to 49 with active or convalescent COVID-19. The CDR3 runs from the conserved cysteine through the conserved F or W. The order of the fields is V gene, J gene, CDR3 length, CDR3 protein.

TRBV29-1,TRBJ2-7,14,CSVAPGTGKNEQYF
TRBV4-3,TRBJ2-1,16,CASSPPGLAGRNEQFF
TRBV11-2,TRBJ1-2,15,CASSLGFGGGGGYTF
TRBV5-4,TRBJ1-2,16,CASSAPPGTYLYGYTF
TRBV7-9,TRBJ1-1,13,CASSLNRVTEAFF
TRBV27,TRBJ1-2,12,CASSPDRGGYTF
TRBV24-1,TRBJ2-7,14,CATSPSGGAYEQYF
TRBV7-8,TRBJ1-2,17,CASSLAQRLQGKNGYTF
TRBV7-9,TRBJ1-2,15,CASSQRNTGLHGYTF
TRBV9,TRBJ2-3,17,CASSVGPSGTPGGTQYF
TRBV4-1,TRBJ2-5,19,CASSQKTLIAGGPGKTQYF
TRBV7-6,TRBJ2-5,15,CASSFSFLTEETQYF
TRBV19,TRBJ2-7,15,CASSISGHSSYEQYF
TRBV4-3,TRBJ2-1,16,CASSQATGSSYNEQFF
TRBV5-1,TRBJ1-4,16,CASSTVSGGLNEKLFF
TRBV7-8,TRBJ2-1,16,CASSPPGGYSYNEQFF
TRBV7-3,TRBJ2-5,15,CASSREGNPQETQYF
TRBV19,TRBJ1-2,13,CASTLGQAGGYTF
TRBV14,TRBJ2-7,16,CASSRRPGQGTYEQYF